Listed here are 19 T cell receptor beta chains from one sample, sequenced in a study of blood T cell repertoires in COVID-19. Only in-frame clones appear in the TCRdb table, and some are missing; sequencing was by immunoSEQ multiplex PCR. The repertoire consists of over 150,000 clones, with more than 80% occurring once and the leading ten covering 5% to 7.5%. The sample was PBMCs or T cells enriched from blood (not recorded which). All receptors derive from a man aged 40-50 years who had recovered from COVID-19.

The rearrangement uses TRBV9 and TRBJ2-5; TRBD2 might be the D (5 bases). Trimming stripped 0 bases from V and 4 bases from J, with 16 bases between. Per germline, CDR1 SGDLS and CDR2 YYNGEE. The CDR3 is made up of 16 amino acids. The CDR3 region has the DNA TGTGCCAGCAGCGTAGAGGGAGCGGAAAGCGGAGAGACCCAGTACTTC. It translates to CASSVEGAESGETQYF.

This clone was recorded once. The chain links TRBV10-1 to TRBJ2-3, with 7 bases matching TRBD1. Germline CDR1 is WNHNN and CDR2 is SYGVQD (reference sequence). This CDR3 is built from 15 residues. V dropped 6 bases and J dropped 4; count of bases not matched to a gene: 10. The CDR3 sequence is CASSPRQGLADTQYF. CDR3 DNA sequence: TGCGCCAGCAGCCCTCGACAGGGTTTAGCAGATACGCAGTATTTT.

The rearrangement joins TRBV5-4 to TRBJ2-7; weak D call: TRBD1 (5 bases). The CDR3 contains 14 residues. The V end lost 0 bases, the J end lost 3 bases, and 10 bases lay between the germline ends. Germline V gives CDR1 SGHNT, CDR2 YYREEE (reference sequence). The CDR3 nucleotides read TGTGCCAGCAGCTTGGCCGGTAGGGGCTACGAGCAGTACTTC. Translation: CASSLAGRGYEQYF.

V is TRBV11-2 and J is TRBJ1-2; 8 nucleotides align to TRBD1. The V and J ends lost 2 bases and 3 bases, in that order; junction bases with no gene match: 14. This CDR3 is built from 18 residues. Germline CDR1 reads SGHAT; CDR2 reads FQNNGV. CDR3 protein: CASSLLSGTGGTHYGYTF. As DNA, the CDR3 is TGTGCCAGCAGCTTACTTTCCGGGACAGGAGGCACGCACTATGGCTACACCTTC.

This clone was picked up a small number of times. The CDR3 region has the DNA TGCAGTGCTAGTTGGGGGGTTGTGGAAGCTTTCTTT. Encoded protein: CSASWGVVEAFF. The chain carries TRBV20-1 and TRBJ1-1, with TRBD1 as a possible D gene (5 bases). V gave up 3 bases and J gave up 8 bases, with 13 bases separating them. Germline CDR1 and CDR2: DFQATT and SNEGSKA (reference sequence). This CDR3 region has 12 residues.

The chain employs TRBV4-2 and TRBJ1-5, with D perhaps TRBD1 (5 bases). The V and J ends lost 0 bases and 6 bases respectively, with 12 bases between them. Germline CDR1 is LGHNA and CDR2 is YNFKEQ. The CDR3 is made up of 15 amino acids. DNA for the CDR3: TGTGCCAGCAGCCAAGATCGGGGGACCTCTCAGCCCCAGCATTTT. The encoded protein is CASSQDRGTSQPQHF.

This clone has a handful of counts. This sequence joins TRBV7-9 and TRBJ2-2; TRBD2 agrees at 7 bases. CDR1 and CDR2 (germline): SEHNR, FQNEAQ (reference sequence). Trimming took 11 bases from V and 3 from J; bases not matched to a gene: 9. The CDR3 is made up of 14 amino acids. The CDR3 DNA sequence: TGTGCCCTGTCGGGGGGTAAGGACACCGGGGAGCTGTTTTTT. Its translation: CALSGGKDTGELFF.

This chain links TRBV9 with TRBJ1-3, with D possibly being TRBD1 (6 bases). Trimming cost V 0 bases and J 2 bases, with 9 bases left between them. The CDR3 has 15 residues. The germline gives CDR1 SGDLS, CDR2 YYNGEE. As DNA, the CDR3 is TGTGCCAGCAGCGTAGCGACAGGCGCTGGAAACACCATATATTTT. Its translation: CASSVATGAGNTIYF.

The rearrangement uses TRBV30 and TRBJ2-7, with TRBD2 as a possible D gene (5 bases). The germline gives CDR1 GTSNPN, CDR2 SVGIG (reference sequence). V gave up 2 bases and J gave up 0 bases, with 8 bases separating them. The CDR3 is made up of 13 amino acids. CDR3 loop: CAWSPGISYEQYF. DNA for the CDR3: TGTGCCTGGAGTCCGGGGATCTCCTACGAGCAGTACTTC.

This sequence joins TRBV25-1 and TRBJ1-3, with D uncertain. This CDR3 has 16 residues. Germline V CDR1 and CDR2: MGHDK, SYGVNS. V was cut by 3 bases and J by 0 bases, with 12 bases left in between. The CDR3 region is CASSDSGRYSGNTIYF. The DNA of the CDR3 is TGTGCCAGCAGTGACAGCGGACGGTACTCTGGAAACACCATATATTTT.

The CDR3 spells CASSVQGSHEQFF. The CDR3 DNA sequence: TGTGCCAGCAGCGTGCAGGGGTCCCATGAGCAGTTCTTC. The rearrangement joins TRBV9 to TRBJ2-1; D is perhaps TRBD1 (6 bases). The germline CDR1 and CDR2 sequences are SGDLS and YYNGEE. The CDR3 sequence is 13 residues long. Deletions cut 2 bases from V and 8 bases from J, with 11 bases between.

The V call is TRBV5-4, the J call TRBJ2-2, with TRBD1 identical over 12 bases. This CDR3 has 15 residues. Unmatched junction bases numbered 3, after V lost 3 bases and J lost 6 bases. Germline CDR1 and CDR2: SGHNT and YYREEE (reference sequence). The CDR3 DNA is TGTGCCAGCAGCTGGGACAGGGGGCCGGCCGGGGAGCTGTTTTTT. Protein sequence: CASSWDRGPAGELFF.

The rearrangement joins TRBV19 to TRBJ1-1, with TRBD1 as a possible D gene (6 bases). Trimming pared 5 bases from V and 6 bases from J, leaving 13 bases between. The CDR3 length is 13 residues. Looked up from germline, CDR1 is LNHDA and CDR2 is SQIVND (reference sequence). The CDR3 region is CASSWAGVAEAFF. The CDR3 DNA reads TGTGCCAGTAGTTGGGCAGGGGTAGCTGAAGCTTTCTTT.

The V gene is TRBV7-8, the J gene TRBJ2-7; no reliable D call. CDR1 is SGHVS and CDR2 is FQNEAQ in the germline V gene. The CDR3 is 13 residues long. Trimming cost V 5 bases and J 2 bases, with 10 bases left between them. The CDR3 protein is CASSLPPPYEQYF. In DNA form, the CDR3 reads TGTGCCAGCAGCCTACCGCCTCCCTACGAGCAGTACTTC.

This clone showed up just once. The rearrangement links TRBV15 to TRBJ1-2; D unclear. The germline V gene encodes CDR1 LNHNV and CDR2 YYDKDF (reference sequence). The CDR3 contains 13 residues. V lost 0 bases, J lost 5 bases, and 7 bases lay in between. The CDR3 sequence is CATSRDQDYGYTF. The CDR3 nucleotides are TGTGCCACCAGCAGAGATCAGGATTATGGCTACACCTTC.

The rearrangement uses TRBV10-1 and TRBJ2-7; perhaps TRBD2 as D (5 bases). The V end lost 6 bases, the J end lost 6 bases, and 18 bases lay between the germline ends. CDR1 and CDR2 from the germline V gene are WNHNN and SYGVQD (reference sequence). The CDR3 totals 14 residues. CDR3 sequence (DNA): TGCGCCAGCAGCGGCCTAGAAGGAGGAGGCGAGCAGTACTTC. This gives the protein CASSGLEGGGEQYF.

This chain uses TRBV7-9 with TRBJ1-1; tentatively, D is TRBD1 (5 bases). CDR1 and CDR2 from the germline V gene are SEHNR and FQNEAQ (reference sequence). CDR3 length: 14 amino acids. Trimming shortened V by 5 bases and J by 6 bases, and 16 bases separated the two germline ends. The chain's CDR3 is CASSAGQQHPEAFF. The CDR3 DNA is TGTGCCAGCAGCGCGGGGCAACAGCACCCTGAAGCTTTCTTT.

CDR3 coding DNA: TGTGCCAGCAGCCATGGGACAGGGAGCGAGCAGTTCTTC. Translation: CASSHGTGSEQFF. The chain has TRBV5-6 and TRBJ2-1; TRBD1 matches 9 bases. After removal of 4 bases from V and 10 bases from J, the junction contained 6 bases not matched to a gene. This CDR3 is built from 13 residues. Per germline, CDR1 SGHDT and CDR2 YYEEEE.

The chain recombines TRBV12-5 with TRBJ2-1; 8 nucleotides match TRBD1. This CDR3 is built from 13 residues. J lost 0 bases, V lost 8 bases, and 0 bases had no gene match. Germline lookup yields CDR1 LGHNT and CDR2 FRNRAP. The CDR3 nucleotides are TGTGCTAGTCAGGGGGCCTCCTACAATGAGCAGTTCTTC. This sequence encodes CASQGASYNEQFF. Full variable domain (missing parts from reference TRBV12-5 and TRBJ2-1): DARVTQTPRHKVTEMGQEVTMRCQPILGHNTVFWYRQTMMQGLELLAYFRNRAPLDDSGMPKDRFSAEMPDATLATLKIQPSEPRDSAVYFCASQGASYNEQFFGPGTRLTVL.